The following is a TCR beta chain sequence with its context. The sample originates from a study of blood T cell repertoires in COVID-19. Produced via immunoSEQ multiplex PCR; TCRdb's table is partial and in-frame only. The data hold about 40,000 clones, with 75% to 90% observed a single time. With V trimmed by 6 bases and J by 6 bases, 8 bases remained unmatched. The CDR3 sequence is 16 residues long. The germline gives CDR1 ENHRY, CDR2 SYGVKD. The clonotype comes from a human donor in a cohort sampled during active COVID-19. This sequence joins TRBV10-3 and TRBJ2-3; 14 positions match TRBD2. Specimen: peripheral blood. CDR3 DNA: TGTGCCATCAGAGGGACTAGCGGGAGTATGGTGGATACGCAGTATTTT. Protein sequence: CAIRGTSGSMVDTQYF.